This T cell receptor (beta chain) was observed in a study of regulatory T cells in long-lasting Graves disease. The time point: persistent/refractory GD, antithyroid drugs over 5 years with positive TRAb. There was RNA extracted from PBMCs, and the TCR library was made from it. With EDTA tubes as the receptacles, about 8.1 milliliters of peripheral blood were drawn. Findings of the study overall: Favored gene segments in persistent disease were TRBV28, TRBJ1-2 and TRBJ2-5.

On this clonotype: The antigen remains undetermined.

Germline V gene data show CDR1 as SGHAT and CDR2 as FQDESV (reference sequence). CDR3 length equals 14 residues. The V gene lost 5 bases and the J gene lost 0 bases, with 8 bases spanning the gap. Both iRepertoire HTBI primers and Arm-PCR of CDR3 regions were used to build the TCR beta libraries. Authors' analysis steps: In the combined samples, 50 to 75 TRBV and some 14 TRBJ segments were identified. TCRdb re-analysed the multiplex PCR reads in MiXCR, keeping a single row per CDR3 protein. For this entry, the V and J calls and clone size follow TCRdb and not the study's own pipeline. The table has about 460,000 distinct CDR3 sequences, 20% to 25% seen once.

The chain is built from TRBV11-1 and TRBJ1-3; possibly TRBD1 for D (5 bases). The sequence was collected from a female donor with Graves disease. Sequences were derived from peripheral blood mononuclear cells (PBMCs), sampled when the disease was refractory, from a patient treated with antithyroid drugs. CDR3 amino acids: CASSRGDSGNTIYF. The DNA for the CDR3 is TGTGCCAGCAGCCGAGGGGACTCTGGAAACACCATATATTTT.